This passage covers 7 T cell receptor beta chains from one sample sequenced in a study of OX40 agonist ivuxolimab in advanced cancers. Some clones are missing from TCRdb's copy, which holds only in-frame ones; the method was immunoSEQ multiplex PCR. This repertoire shows approximately 23,000 clones, about 83% found once; its top ten account for 50%. The sequences come from CD4+ or CD8+ T cells sorted from blood, collected in a trial of the OX40 agonist ivuxolimab. The receptors were gathered from an adult with an advanced solid tumor such as melanoma, head and neck, liver or kidney cancer.

This clone is a singleton in its sample. The chain is built from TRBV6-5 and TRBJ1-2; 7 bases agree with TRBD1. Looked up from germline, CDR1 is MNHEY and CDR2 is SVGAGI. The J segment lost 5 bases and the V segment lost 6 bases, leaving 6 bases of the junction unmatched. This CDR3 is 13 amino acids long. The chain's CDR3 is CASRSGQTYGYTF. CDR3 in DNA: TGTGCCAGCAGGTCGGGACAGACTTATGGCTACACCTTC.

The chain employs TRBV15 and TRBJ2-1; D perhaps matches TRBD2 (5 bases). The V gene lost 2 bases and the J gene lost 0 bases, with 14 bases spanning the gap. Germline V gene lookup returns CDR1 LNHNV and CDR2 YYDKDF (reference sequence). The CDR3 length is 17 residues. The CDR3 DNA reads TGTGCCACCAGCAGAAAAATACGGGATAGCTCCTACAATGAGCAGTTCTTC. It encodes CATSRKIRDSSYNEQFF.

The chain combines TRBV4-1 with TRBJ1-1, with 9 bases that match TRBD1. CDR1 is MGHRA, CDR2 YSYEKL, per germline. The CDR3 is made up of 12 amino acids. V was clipped by 4 bases and J by 8 bases; unmatched bases: 2. The CDR3 region is CASSPDRGEAFF. In nucleotides, the CDR3 is TGCGCCAGCAGCCCGGACAGGGGAGAAGCTTTCTTT.

The sample holds one count of this clone. V is TRBV6-5 and J is TRBJ1-6; no clear D. Germline CDR1 reads MNHEY; CDR2 reads SVGAGI. The V end was cut by 5 bases, the J end by 7 bases, with 9 bases between. The CDR3 is 13 residues long. CDR3 DNA sequence: TGTGCCAGCAGTCCCCAGTCGAATTCACCCCTCCACTTT. Translating it yields CASSPQSNSPLHF.

V usage is TRBV5-5 and J usage is TRBJ2-7; D assignment may be TRBD1 or TRBD2 (5 bases each). V lost 0 bases and J lost 3, with 13 bases in between. The CDR3 totals 15 residues. Germline loops: CDR1 SGHKS, CDR2 YYEKEE (reference sequence). CDR3 coding DNA: TGTGCCAGCAGCTTGGTCGGGGCGGGTGTCTACGAGCAGTACTTC. This sequence encodes CASSLVGAGVYEQYF.

This chain uses TRBV7-6 with TRBJ1-2, with 7 bases lining up with TRBD1. Trimming removed 2 bases from V and 7 bases from J; junction bases left unmatched: 7. There are 14 residues in the CDR3. Germline V lookup: CDR1 SGHVS, CDR2 FNYEAQ. The CDR3 reads CASSLPGTELGYTF. CDR3 sequence (DNA): TGTGCCAGCAGCTTACCGGGGACAGAGCTTGGCTACACCTTC.

As concerns this clone: Other DNA sequences from this sample encode an identical CDR3 as well. CDR3 in DNA: TGTGCCAGCAGCCCCGGGACAGGACACAATGAGCAGTTCTTC. Encoded protein: CASSPGTGHNEQFF. The chain links TRBV7-6 to TRBJ2-1; 8 bases are a match to TRBD1. The CDR3 runs 14 residues. Germline V gene lookup returns CDR1 SGHVS and CDR2 FNYEAQ. V was clipped by 5 bases and J by 5 bases; unmatched bases: 5.